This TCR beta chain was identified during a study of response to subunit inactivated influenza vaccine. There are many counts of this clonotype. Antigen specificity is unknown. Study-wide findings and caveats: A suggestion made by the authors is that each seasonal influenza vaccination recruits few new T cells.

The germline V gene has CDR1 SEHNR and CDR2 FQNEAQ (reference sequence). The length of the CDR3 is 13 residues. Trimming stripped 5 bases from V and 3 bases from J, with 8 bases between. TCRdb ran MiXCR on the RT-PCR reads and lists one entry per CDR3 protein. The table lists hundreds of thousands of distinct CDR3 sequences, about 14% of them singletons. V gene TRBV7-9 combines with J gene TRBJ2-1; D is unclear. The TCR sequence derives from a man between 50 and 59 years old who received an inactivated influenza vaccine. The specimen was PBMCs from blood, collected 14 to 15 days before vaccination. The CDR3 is CASSPLYYNEQFF. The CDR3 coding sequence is TGTGCCAGCAGCCCGTTATACTACAATGAGCAGTTCTTC.